These 15 T cell receptor beta chains were sequenced from one sample in a study of shared clonotypes between healthy human individuals. TCRdb's copy holds only in-frame clones and misses some; the assay was immunoSEQ multiplex PCR. The table includes over a million clones, roughly 96% detected once. The sample was naive CD4+ T cells sorted from blood. Subset described: CD45RA+ positively selected. The receptors were sampled from a man younger than 40 in good health.

The chain has TRBV19 and TRBJ1-5; tentative D call: TRBD1 (6 bases). The CDR3 runs to 17 residues. Germline values: CDR1 LNHDA, CDR2 SQIVND (reference sequence). The V and J ends lost 3 bases and 0 bases respectively, with 15 bases between them. The CDR3 nucleotides are TGTGCCAGTAGTATCACAGGGTCCGGCTATAGCAATCAGCCCCAGCATTTT. Its protein product is CASSITGSGYSNQPQHF.

The chain uses TRBV7-9 and TRBJ2-3, with 13 bases that match TRBD2. CDR1 is SEHNR, CDR2 FQNEAQ, per germline (reference sequence). V was clipped by 6 bases and J by 5 bases; unmatched bases: 11. The CDR3 is 17 residues long. CDR3 loop: CASSLSGLAGPGDTQYF. CDR3 nucleotide sequence: TGTGCCAGCAGTTTATCGGGACTAGCGGGACCGGGAGATACGCAGTATTTT.

The J gene is TRBJ2-7, the V gene TRBV7-9; perhaps TRBD1 as D (6 bases). The V gene's germline CDR1 is SEHNR and CDR2 FQNEAQ (reference sequence). V gave up 6 bases and J gave up 4 bases, with 19 bases separating them. The CDR3 length is 15 residues. DNA of the CDR3: TGTGCCAGCAGTTTGACCGGGACAATTATTTACGAGCAGTACTTC. It specifies CASSLTGTIIYEQYF.

V gene TRBV5-1 combines with J gene TRBJ2-5; TRBD2 matches at 8 bases. Per germline, CDR1 SGHRS and CDR2 YFSETQ. This CDR3 has 15 residues. V lost 4 bases and J lost 2; bases outside the gene matches: 7. As DNA, the CDR3 is TGCGCCAGCAGCCCAAGGACTAGCCGGCAAGAGACCCAGTACTTC. Amino acid sequence: CASSPRTSRQETQYF.

The V and J genes are TRBV2 and TRBJ2-5; D remains unclear. The V end was cut by 4 bases, the J end by 3 bases, with 3 bases between. This CDR3 is 11 amino acids long. From germline, CDR1 is SNHLY and CDR2 FYNNEI. The CDR3: CASSAEETQYF. For the CDR3, the DNA is TGTGCCAGCAGTGCAGAAGAGACCCAGTACTTC. The entire variable domain, with the rest obtained from reference TRBV2 and TRBJ2-5, is as follows: EPEVTQTPSHQVTQMGQEVILRCVPISNHLYFYWYRQILGQKVEFLVSFYNNEISEKSEIFDDQFSVERPDGSNFTLKIRSTKLEDSAMYFCASSAEETQYFGPGTRLLVL.

The rearrangement uses TRBV14 and TRBJ2-1; TRBD2 agrees at 7 bases. J was trimmed by 9 bases and V by 0 bases; bases with no gene match: 11. The germline V gene has CDR1 SGHDN and CDR2 FVKESK. The CDR3 runs 16 residues. The CDR3 reads CASSQEWTRKPGEQFF. CDR3 nucleotide sequence: TGTGCCAGCAGCCAAGAGTGGACTAGAAAACCAGGTGAGCAGTTCTTC.

This clone was counted once. The chain carries TRBV18 and TRBJ2-7; the D call may be TRBD1 or TRBD2 (5 bases each). Germline CDR1 KGHSH, CDR2 LQKENI. Deletions cut 6 bases from V and 9 bases from J, with 21 bases between. The CDR3 is 14 residues long. The CDR3 here is CASSPRGRILGQYF. The CDR3 nucleotides are TGTGCCAGCTCCCCTCGGGGACGGATCCTCGGGCAGTACTTC.

The V gene is TRBV7-9, the J gene TRBJ2-3; D is uncertain. Germline V CDR1 and CDR2: SEHNR, FQNEAQ (reference sequence). This CDR3 has 17 amino acids. Trimming took off 3 bases at V and 0 bases at J, with 16 bases between the two ends. The CDR3 bases are TGTGCCAGCAGCTTCGACCCTGGTCGGTCTAGCACAGATACGCAGTATTTT. Translation gives CASSFDPGRSSTDTQYF.

The chain links TRBV5-1 to TRBJ2-1; D ambiguous. Between the trimmed V and J ends, which lost 4 bases and 5 bases, there was a span of 10 bases. The CDR3 covers 13 residues. Germline V gives CDR1 SGHRS, CDR2 YFSETQ. The CDR3 spells CASSLIGDNEQFF. In nucleotides, the CDR3 is TGCGCCAGCAGCCTGATTGGAGACAATGAGCAGTTCTTC.

The J gene is TRBJ2-7, the V gene TRBV15; TRBD2 matches at 11 bases. The CDR3 has 15 amino acids. J lost 3 bases, V lost 4 bases, and 5 bases had no gene match. Germline CDR1 reads LNHNV; CDR2 reads YYDKDF (reference sequence). The CDR3 nucleotides are TGTGCCACCAGCAAAGGGACTAGCGGCTACTACGAGCAGTACTTC. This codes for CATSKGTSGYYEQYF.

The chain couples TRBV28 to TRBJ1-1, with D perhaps matching TRBD1 (6 bases). Germline V gives CDR1 MDHEN, CDR2 SYDVKM. The germline V and J ends were trimmed by 8 bases and 2 bases, with 15 bases remaining between them. This CDR3 region has 14 residues. CDR3: CASPSSGQNTEAFF. In DNA form, the CDR3 reads TGTGCCAGCCCATCGTCGGGACAAAACACTGAAGCTTTCTTT. The full variable domain, in which reference TRBV28 and TRBJ1-1 provide the parts outside the CDR3, is DVKVTQSSRYLVKRTGEKVFLECVQDMDHENMFWYRQDPGLGLRLIYFSYDVKMKEKGDIPEGYSVSREKKERFSLILESASTNQTSMYLCASPSSGQNTEAFFGQGTRLTVV.

This rearrangement joins TRBV6-5 to TRBJ2-2; the match to TRBD1 covers 9 bases. Germline CDR1 MNHEY, CDR2 SVGAGI. The CDR3 spans 15 residues. V trimming: 8 bases; J trimming: 4 bases; junction bases outside the gene matches: 8. CDR3 bases: TGTGCCAGCGGATTACAGGGGGCGGTCACCGGGGAGCTGTTTTTT. It specifies CASGLQGAVTGELFF.

This chain connects TRBV28 to TRBJ2-3, with 13 positions matching TRBD2. The CDR3 spans 15 residues. Germline V gene lookup returns CDR1 MDHEN and CDR2 SYDVKM. Unmatched junction bases numbered 4, after V lost 2 bases and J lost 8 bases. CDR3 loop: CASSLGLAGVSTQYF. For the CDR3, the DNA is TGTGCCAGCAGTTTAGGACTAGCGGGAGTGTCTACGCAGTATTTT.

The rearrangement uses TRBV7-9 and TRBJ2-7; 11 bases fit TRBD1. CDR3 length equals 14 residues. Germline loops: CDR1 SEHNR, CDR2 FQNEAQ (reference sequence). Trimming took 2 bases from V and 5 from J; bases not matched to a gene: 2. This CDR3 is CASSLKDRGHEQYF. DNA for the CDR3: TGTGCCAGCAGCTTAAAGGACAGGGGGCACGAGCAGTACTTC. Drawing the rest from reference TRBV7-9 and TRBJ2-7, the complete variable domain is DTGVSQNPRHKITKRGQNVTFRCDPISEHNRLYWYRQTLGQGPEFLTYFQNEAQLEKSRLLSDRFSAERPKGSFSTLEIQRTEQGDSAMYLCASSLKDRGHEQYFGPGTRLTVT.

The chain recombines TRBV9 with TRBJ2-7; D gene uncertain. The CDR3 consists of 16 residues. V gave up 1 base and J gave up 3 bases, with 17 bases separating them. Germline CDR1 and CDR2: SGDLS and YYNGEE. The CDR3, as DNA: TGTGCCAGCAGCGTAAGAGTTAAGGGAACCTTCTACGAGCAGTACTTC. The encoded protein is CASSVRVKGTFYEQYF.